The TCR beta chain described here comes from a study of vaccination effects on CD4 cells after COVID-19. Study overall: Expansion of antigen-specific CD4+ T cells with viral peptide pools was carried out by the ViraFEST assay before sequencing. Peptides at about 10 ug/ml and IL-2 at about 10 IU/ml were added to roughly 2 million PBMC per well. Findings and caveats of the study: Convalescent patients in the study were few, and early post-infection timepoints were absent. Pronounced clonal contraction occurred in clones induced by infection and by vaccine late after vaccination.

As concerns this clone: What it recognizes is unknown.

This CDR3 contains 15 residues. Germline loops: CDR1 SGHVS, CDR2 FQNEAQ. Trimming cost V 7 bases and J 5 bases; bases outside gene matches: 9. This table comes from immunoSEQ multiplex PCR, and its TCRdb copy is limited to in-frame clones, with some not included. Of around 49,000 clones in the sample, approximately 77% were seen once. Isolation of CD4+ T cells took place after more than 9 days of culture. Participants got two doses of BNT162b2 or mRNA-1273 vaccine. The chain has TRBV7-8 and TRBJ2-7; 12 bases line up with TRBD2. This receptor was identified in a human donor who received a COVID-19 vaccine. The material was CD4+ T cells from PBMCs cultured without peptide, obtained after COVID-19 vaccination. CDR3 sequence reads: CASKTTSGGSDEQYF. The DNA of the CDR3 is TGTGCCAGCAAGACGACTAGCGGGGGTTCCGACGAGCAGTACTTC.